Presented here are 10 T cell receptor beta chains from one specimen sequenced in a study of control samples from healthy donors and cancer patients. Generated by immunoSEQ multiplex PCR, the TCRdb table keeps only in-frame clones and is missing some. The sample lists tens of thousands of clones; 91% were seen once. The sample comprised blood. The receptors originated from a man aged 25-40 years in good health.

The chain uses TRBV29-1 and TRBJ2-3; D remains unclear. CDR1 SQVTM and CDR2 ANQGSEA come from the germline V gene. The CDR3 is made up of 16 amino acids. The V gene lost 2 bases and the J gene lost 0 bases, with 15 bases spanning the gap. CDR3 amino acids: CSVETRTRISTDTQYF. In DNA, the CDR3 is TGCAGCGTTGAAACCCGGACCAGGATTAGCACAGATACGCAGTATTTT.

The rearrangement uses TRBV2 and TRBJ2-1, with 9 bases fitting TRBD2. The CDR3 is made up of 15 amino acids. In germline, CDR1 is SNHLY, CDR2 FYNNEI. V lost 6 bases to trimming and J lost 6 bases; unmatched junction nucleotides: 9. CDR3: CASSPEAGGSNEQFF. CDR3 nucleotide sequence: TGTGCCAGCAGCCCAGAGGCGGGAGGGTCCAATGAGCAGTTCTTC.

A remark on this clone: Additional DNA sequences in this sample encode the identical CDR3. V gene TRBV7-2 combines with J gene TRBJ2-2; 7 bases align to TRBD1. Germline V gives CDR1 SGHTA, CDR2 FQGNSA. The CDR3 runs 15 residues. V lost 5 bases and J lost 0; bases outside the gene matches: 3. CDR3 region: CASSPTGTNTGELFF. The CDR3, as DNA: TGTGCCAGCAGCCCGACAGGGACGAACACCGGGGAGCTGTTTTTT.

This clone has just one count. This chain links TRBV6-1 with TRBJ1-2; D unclear. The V end lost 1 base, the J end lost 4 bases, and 13 bases lay between the germline ends. Germline V gene data show CDR1 as MNHNS and CDR2 as SASEGT. The CDR3 has 15 amino acids. CDR3 nucleotides: TGTGCCAGCAGTGAAGTCCTCCGTACCGGCTATGGCTACACCTTC. The encoded protein is CASSEVLRTGYGYTF.

This chain links TRBV10-3 with TRBJ2-3, with 11 bases lining up with TRBD2. V shed 6 bases, J shed 5 bases, and the junction held 7 bases outside the gene matches. Germline assignment: CDR1 ENHRY and CDR2 SYGVKD. There are 15 residues in the CDR3. CDR3 in DNA: TGTGCCATCAGCAGCGGGACTAGCGGCTTAGATACGCAGTATTTT. Protein: CAISSGTSGLDTQYF.

This sequence joins TRBV6-6 and TRBJ1-2, with D possibly being TRBD1 (5 bases). Germline CDR1 is MNHNY and CDR2 is SVGAGI (reference sequence). Trimming left V 4 bases short and J 8 bases short, with 14 bases between. This CDR3 spans 13 amino acids. The CDR3 sequence: CASSSGTRNGYTF. The CDR3 DNA sequence: TGTGCCAGCAGTTCCGGGACTCGCAACGGCTACACCTTC.

A word on this clone: Other DNA sequences in this sample translate to the same CDR3. This CDR3 reads CASSLASGVGQPQHF. The CDR3 DNA reads as TGCGCCAGCAGCTTGGCGTCCGGGGTGGGTCAGCCCCAGCATTTT. This chain links TRBV5-1 with TRBJ1-5; D gene unclear. Germline loops: CDR1 SGHRS, CDR2 YFSETQ. The V gene lost 0 bases and the J gene lost 6 bases, with 13 bases spanning the gap. The CDR3 totals 15 residues.

This chain connects TRBV29-1 to TRBJ2-7, with D hard to call. This CDR3 has 11 residues. Trimming shortened V by 4 bases and J by 4 bases, and 8 bases separated the two germline ends. In germline, CDR1 is SQVTM, CDR2 ANQGSEA. CDR3 sequence (DNA): TGCAGCGTTGGAGGTCGGTACGAGCAGTACTTC. Translated, it gives CSVGGRYEQYF.

The chain links TRBV19 to TRBJ1-2; no clear D. The V end lost 5 bases, the J end lost 2 bases, and 12 bases lay between the germline ends. Germline V gives CDR1 LNHDA, CDR2 SQIVND (reference sequence). The CDR3 consists of 14 residues. CDR3 loop: CASSSLQLNYGYTF. The CDR3 DNA reads as TGTGCCAGTAGTTCTCTTCAGCTAAACTATGGCTACACCTTC.

The chain carries TRBV19 and TRBJ1-5; D is possibly TRBD1 (5 bases). This CDR3 has 13 amino acids. V was shortened by 7 bases and J by 7 bases, with 14 bases between the two germline ends. Germline V gives CDR1 LNHDA, CDR2 SQIVND (reference sequence). CDR3 in amino acids: CASNEGVGQPQHF. In nucleotides, the CDR3 is TGTGCCAGTAACGAAGGGGTTGGCCAGCCCCAGCATTTT.